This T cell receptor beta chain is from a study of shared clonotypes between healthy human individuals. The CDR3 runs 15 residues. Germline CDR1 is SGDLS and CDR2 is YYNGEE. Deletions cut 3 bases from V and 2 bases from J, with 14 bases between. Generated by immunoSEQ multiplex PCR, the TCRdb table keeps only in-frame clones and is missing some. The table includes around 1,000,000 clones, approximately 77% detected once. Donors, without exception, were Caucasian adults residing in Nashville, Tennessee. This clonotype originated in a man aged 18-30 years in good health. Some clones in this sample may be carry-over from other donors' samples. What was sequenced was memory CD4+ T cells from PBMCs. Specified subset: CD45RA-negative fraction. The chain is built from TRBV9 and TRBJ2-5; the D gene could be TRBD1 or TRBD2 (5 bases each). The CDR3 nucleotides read TGTGCCAGCAGCGGGGCAGGGTGGGGGCAAGAGACCCAGTACTTC. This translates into CASSGAGWGQETQYF.